This T cell receptor beta chain came from a study of blood T cell repertoires in COVID-19. Study at large: The United States, Italy and Spain were the sources of the acute and convalescent COVID-19 samples.

This clone was counted only a few times. The germline V gene encodes CDR1 SGHNT and CDR2 YYREEE (reference sequence). CDR3 size: 14 residues. Trimming stripped 0 bases from V and 8 bases from J, with 12 bases between. Authors' processing steps: Cell counts per sample came from amplifying reference gene primers. Sequenced by immunoSEQ multiplex PCR; TCRdb stores in-frame clones only, minus some. V and J calls and clone size are copied from that table; D and trimming were computed from the DNA. Of some 140,000 clones listed, roughly 83% are singletons. The chain couples TRBV5-4 to TRBJ2-1, with D hard to call. This sequence was found in a woman at least 80 years old with acute or convalescent COVID-19. Sequencing used peripheral blood. CDR3 loop: CASSLEVSSHEQFF. The DNA of the CDR3 is TGTGCCAGCAGCTTGGAGGTTAGTAGCCATGAGCAGTTCTTC.